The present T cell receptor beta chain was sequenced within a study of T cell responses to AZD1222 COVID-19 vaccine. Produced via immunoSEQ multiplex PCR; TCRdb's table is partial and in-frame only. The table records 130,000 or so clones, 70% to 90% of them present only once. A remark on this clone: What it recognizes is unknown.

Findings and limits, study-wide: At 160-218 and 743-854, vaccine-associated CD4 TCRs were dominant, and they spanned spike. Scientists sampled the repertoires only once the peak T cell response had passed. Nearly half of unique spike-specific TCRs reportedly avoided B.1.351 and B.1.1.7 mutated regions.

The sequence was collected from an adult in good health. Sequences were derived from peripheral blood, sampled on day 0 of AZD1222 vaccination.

CDR3 protein: CAIGSSTNEKLFF. In nucleotides, the CDR3 is TGTGCCATCGGGAGCTCGACTAATGAAAAACTGTTTTTT. V is TRBV10-3 and J is TRBJ1-4; D remains unclear. CDR3 length: 13 residues. The germline CDR1 and CDR2 sequences are ENHRY and SYGVKD. Trimming left V 8 bases short and J 2 bases short, with 9 bases between.